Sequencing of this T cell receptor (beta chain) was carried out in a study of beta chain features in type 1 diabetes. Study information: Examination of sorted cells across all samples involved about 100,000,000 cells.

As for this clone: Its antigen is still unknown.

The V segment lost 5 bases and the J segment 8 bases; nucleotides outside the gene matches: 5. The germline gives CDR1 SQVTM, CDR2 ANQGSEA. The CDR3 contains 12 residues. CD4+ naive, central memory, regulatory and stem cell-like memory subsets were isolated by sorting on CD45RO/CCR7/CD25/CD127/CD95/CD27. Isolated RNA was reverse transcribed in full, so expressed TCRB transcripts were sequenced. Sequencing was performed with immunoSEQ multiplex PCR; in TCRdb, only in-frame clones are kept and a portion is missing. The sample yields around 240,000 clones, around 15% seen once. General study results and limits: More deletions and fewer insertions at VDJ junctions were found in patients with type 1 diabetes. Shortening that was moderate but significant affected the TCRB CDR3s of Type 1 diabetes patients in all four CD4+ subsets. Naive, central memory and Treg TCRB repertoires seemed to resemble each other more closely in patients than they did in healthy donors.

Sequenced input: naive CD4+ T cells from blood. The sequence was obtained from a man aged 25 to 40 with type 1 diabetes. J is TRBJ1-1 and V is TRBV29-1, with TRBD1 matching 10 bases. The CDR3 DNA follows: TGCAGCGTTCGGACAGGGGGACTAGAAGCTTTCTTT. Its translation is CSVRTGGLEAFF.